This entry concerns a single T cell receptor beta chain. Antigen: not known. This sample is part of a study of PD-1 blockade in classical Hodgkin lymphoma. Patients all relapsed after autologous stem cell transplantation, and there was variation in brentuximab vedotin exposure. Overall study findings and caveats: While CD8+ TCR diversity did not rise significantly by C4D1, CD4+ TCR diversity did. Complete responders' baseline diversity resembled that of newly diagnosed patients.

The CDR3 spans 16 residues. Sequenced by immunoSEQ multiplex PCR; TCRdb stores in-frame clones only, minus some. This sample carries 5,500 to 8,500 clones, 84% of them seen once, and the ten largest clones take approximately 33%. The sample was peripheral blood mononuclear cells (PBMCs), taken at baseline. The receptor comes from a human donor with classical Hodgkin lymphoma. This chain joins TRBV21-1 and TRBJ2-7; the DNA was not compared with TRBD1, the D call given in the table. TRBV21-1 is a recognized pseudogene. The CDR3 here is CASSARRDRGRHEQYF. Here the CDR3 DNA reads TGTGCCAGCAGCGCCCGTCGGGACAGGGGGCGGCACGAGCAGTACTTC.